This TCR beta chain was identified in a study of patients and donors after allogeneic stem cell transplantation. TCRdb itself ran the RT-PCR reads through MiXCR, one entry per CDR3 protein. The repertoire holds roughly 940,000 distinct CDR3 sequences, with more than 15% as singletons. The sequence derives from a human donor who was either an allogeneic HSCT recipient or a stem cell or donor lymphocyte infusion donor (not recorded which). It is not recorded whose cells these are; they may come from a transplant donor. Material for sequencing was blood, either unsorted or a sorted T cell fraction (not recorded which).

The CDR3 loop is CASARVVGNQPQHF. DNA of the CDR3: TGTGCCAGCGCCAGAGTTGTTGGCAATCAGCCCCAGCATTTT. The V and J genes are TRBV2 and TRBJ1-5; the D is unclear. The CDR3 runs 14 residues. Per the germline V gene, CDR1 is SNHLY and CDR2 is FYNNEI. V lost 8 bases to trimming and J lost 2 bases, with 13 bases between them.